A single sample is the source of the 32 T cell receptor beta chains below, sequenced in a study of cytomegalovirus exposure and HLA in healthy donors. Amplification used 60 Vbeta primers and 13 Jbeta primers. TCRdb's copy holds only in-frame clones and misses some; the assay was immunoSEQ multiplex PCR. Among around 200,000 clones listed, over 75% were seen once. Sequencing was performed on PBMCs. The origin of the receptors is a man aged 35 to 55 in good health and CMV-seropositive.

The chain joins TRBV7-6 to TRBJ2-7; D may be TRBD1 (5 bases). Germline V lookup: CDR1 SGHVS, CDR2 FNYEAQ. The CDR3 runs 14 residues. Trimming took off 5 bases at V and 2 bases at J, with 13 bases between the two ends. CDR3: CASSTLRDTYEQYF. The CDR3 bases are TGTGCCAGCAGCACCCTCAGGGATACCTACGAGCAGTACTTC.

V usage is TRBV5-1 and J usage is TRBJ2-7; 7 bases line up with TRBD1. This CDR3 contains 12 residues. The ends lost 3 bases at V and 5 bases at J; junction bases unmatched: 2. Germline V gene sequence: CDR1 SGHRS, CDR2 YFSETQ. CDR3 protein: CASSWGTDEQYF. CDR3 DNA: TGCGCCAGCAGCTGGGGGACAGACGAGCAGTACTTC.

Concerning this clone: At one boundary the junction diverges from the germline segment, which might be a read error. This rearrangement joins TRBV7-9 to TRBJ1-2, with TRBD1 identical over 8 bases. The CDR3 is 11 residues long. Per the germline V gene, CDR1 is SEHNR and CDR2 is FQNEAQ (reference sequence). The CDR3 region is CSSGRTGSYTF. DNA of the CDR3: TGTTCCAGCGGGAGGACAGGGAGCTACACCTTC.

This chain uses TRBV5-1 with TRBJ1-5, with a possible D match to TRBD1 (5 bases). V was cut by 5 bases and J by 2 bases, with 17 bases left in between. The CDR3 loop spans 16 amino acids. Germline CDR1 and CDR2: SGHRS and YFSETQ. CDR3 in amino acids: CASSFNKGVGNQPQHF. The CDR3 nucleotides are TGCGCCAGCAGTTTCAACAAAGGGGTTGGCAATCAGCCCCAGCATTTT. Full variable domain (missing parts from reference TRBV5-1 and TRBJ1-5): KAGVTQTPRYLIKTRGQQVTLSCSPISGHRSVSWYQQTPGQGLQFLFEYFSETQRNKGNFPGRFSGRQFSNSRSEMNVSTLELGDSALYLCASSFNKGVGNQPQHFGDGTRLSIL.

The chain employs TRBV27 and TRBJ2-5, with TRBD2 as a possible D gene (5 bases). The DNA end lines up better with TRBJ2-7; the J call may be wrong. CDR1 MNHEY and CDR2 SMNVEV come from the germline V gene (reference sequence). This CDR3 contains 13 residues. The CDR3 is CASSFSGNYEQYF. The CDR3 region has the DNA TGTGCCAGCAGTTTTTCGGGAAACTACGAGCAGTACTTC.

The genes are TRBV2 and TRBJ1-1; TRBD1 matches at 9 bases. Trimming took 7 bases from V and 0 from J; bases not matched to a gene: 6. The germline CDR1 and CDR2 sequences are SNHLY and FYNNEI. The CDR3 extends over 15 amino acids. The CDR3 protein is CASTPGQGMNTEAFF. In DNA, the CDR3 is TGTGCCAGCACCCCGGGACAGGGCATGAACACTGAAGCTTTCTTT.

The table lists this clone with a few counts. The rearrangement joins TRBV11-1 to TRBJ2-3; perhaps TRBD2 as D (6 bases). Between the trimmed V and J ends, which lost 5 bases and 11 bases, there was a span of 20 bases. Germline V lookup: CDR1 SGHAT, CDR2 FQDESV (reference sequence). The CDR3 spans 14 residues. The CDR3 bases are TGTGCCAGCAGCCCAGAAGGACCGGTGCGGGAGCAGTATTTT. Its translation is CASSPEGPVREQYF. Filled out from reference TRBV11-1 and TRBJ2-3, the complete variable domain reads EAEVAQSPRYKITEKSQAVAFWCDPISGHATLYWYRQILGQGPELLVQFQDESVVDDSQLPKDRFSAERLKGVDSTLKIQPAELGDSAMYLCASSPEGPVREQYFGPGTRLTVL.

The chain uses TRBV4-1 and TRBJ2-5, with D possibly matching TRBD2 (5 bases). Trimming removed 5 bases from V and 2 bases from J, with 9 bases in between. The CDR3 totals 13 residues. CDR1 MGHRA and CDR2 YSYEKL come from the germline V gene. The CDR3 bases are TGCGCCAGCAGCTTACCGGGACAAGAGACCCAGTACTTC. It encodes CASSLPGQETQYF.

This CDR3 is CASSLGGHTKGETQYF. Here the CDR3 DNA reads TGTGCCAGCAGCTTGGGGGGACATACGAAGGGGGAGACCCAGTACTTC. The gene calls are TRBV5-4 and TRBJ2-5; D possibly corresponds to TRBD1 (6 bases). The germline V gene encodes CDR1 SGHNT and CDR2 YYREEE (reference sequence). The CDR3 has 16 residues. The ends were cut back, 0 bases at V and 5 bases at J, with 17 bases in the middle.

This sequence joins TRBV7-3 and TRBJ2-5, with D unclear. Between the trimmed V and J ends, which lost 5 bases and 4 bases, there was a span of 14 bases. The CDR3 extends over 14 amino acids. CDR1 is SGHTA, CDR2 FQGTGA, per germline. CDR3 sequence: CASSPTAALETQYF. The CDR3 nucleotides read TGTGCCAGCAGCCCAACCGCGGCCCTAGAGACCCAGTACTTC.

The chain joins TRBV27 to TRBJ2-7; maybe TRBD2 (7 bases). The V end was cut by 6 bases, the J end by 3 bases, with 18 bases between. Looked up from germline, CDR1 is MNHEY and CDR2 is SMNVEV (reference sequence). This CDR3 is 15 amino acids long. The CDR3 sequence is CASSRLRGGNYEQYF. In DNA, the CDR3 is TGTGCCAGCAGCCGCCTGAGGGGGGGGAACTACGAGCAGTACTTC.

This clone was picked up one time. This rearrangement joins TRBV10-3 to TRBJ1-2; D gene unclear. The CDR3 sequence is 14 residues long. CDR1 is ENHRY, CDR2 SYGVKD, per germline. V lost 7 bases, J lost 2 bases, and 14 bases lay in between. The DNA for the CDR3 is TGTGCCATCAAGGTGTCGGGTCAGAACTATGGCTACACCTTC. It encodes CAIKVSGQNYGYTF.

The rearrangement uses TRBV10-2 and TRBJ1-1; D is possibly TRBD1 (5 bases). CDR1 and CDR2 from the germline V gene are WSHSY and SAAADI. The V end lost 10 bases, the J end lost 0 bases, and 12 bases lay between the germline ends. This CDR3 spans 13 amino acids. CDR3 DNA sequence: TGCGCCACACGACAGAACCTGAACACTGAAGCTTTCTTT. Its protein product is CATRQNLNTEAFF.

This rearrangement joins TRBV27 to TRBJ1-2; D call uncertain. The CDR3 loop spans 10 amino acids. The ends were cut back, 8 bases at V and 4 bases at J, with 5 bases in the middle. Germline CDR1 is MNHEY and CDR2 is SMNVEV (reference sequence). Here the CDR3 DNA reads TGTGCCAGCCCACTCTATGGCTACACCTTC. The encoded protein is CASPLYGYTF.

This clone was counted a single time. The rearrangement links TRBV19 to TRBJ2-1; D not certain. V was clipped by 7 bases and J by 0 bases, with 13 bases between them. This CDR3 is built from 15 residues. Germline assignment: CDR1 LNHDA and CDR2 SQIVND (reference sequence). The CDR3 spells CASKRSSNSYNEQFF. The CDR3 DNA follows: TGTGCCAGTAAGCGAAGTTCCAACTCCTACAATGAGCAGTTCTTC.

The rearrangement uses TRBV7-9 and TRBJ1-1; unclear D gene. Trimming pared 6 bases from V and 11 bases from J, leaving 19 bases between. The CDR3 extends over 13 amino acids. CDR1 and CDR2 from the germline V gene are SEHNR and FQNEAQ (reference sequence). CDR3: CASSDEFGINAFF. CDR3 bases: TGTGCCAGCAGTGATGAGTTCGGGATTAACGCTTTCTTT.

This chain uses TRBV6-5 with TRBJ1-2, with D unresolved. The CDR3 has 11 amino acids. Germline lookup yields CDR1 MNHEY and CDR2 SVGAGI. The germline V and J ends were trimmed by 4 bases and 5 bases, with 5 bases remaining between them. The CDR3 protein is CASSSQYGYTF. Written as DNA, the CDR3 is TGTGCCAGCAGTTCCCAATATGGCTACACCTTC.

V is TRBV7-2 and J is TRBJ2-5; no firm D call. The J call may be wrong; the DNA end is better matched by TRBJ2-7. Germline-derived CDR1 and CDR2 are SGHTA and FQGNSA. This CDR3 has 14 amino acids. The CDR3 region is CASSLGITVYEQYF. CDR3 DNA: TGTGCCAGCAGCTTGGGCATTACCGTCTACGAGCAGTACTTC.

This clone was detected a few times. V and J are TRBV19 and TRBJ2-7; unclear D gene. CDR1 is LNHDA, CDR2 SQIVND, per germline (reference sequence). The CDR3 consists of 12 residues. Between the trimmed V and J ends, which lost 3 bases and 5 bases, there was a span of 8 bases. The CDR3: CASSIGVNEQYF. The CDR3 DNA follows: TGTGCCAGTAGTATTGGAGTCAACGAGCAGTACTTC.

The V call is TRBV27, the J call TRBJ2-1; 11 positions agree with TRBD2. The V gene end was trimmed by 6 bases and the J gene end by 10 bases; junction bases not matched to a gene: 8. Germline values: CDR1 MNHEY, CDR2 SMNVEV (reference sequence). CDR3 length equals 14 residues. The DNA for the CDR3 is TGTGCCAGCAGCCTTAGCGGGGGGGCAGGGGAGCAGTTCTTC. Its protein product is CASSLSGGAGEQFF.

The V call is TRBV7-6, the J call TRBJ2-7, with TRBD2 matching 8 bases. The CDR3 totals 16 residues. V shed 1 base and J 0 bases; nucleotides not matched to a gene: 5. The germline CDR1 and CDR2 sequences are SGHVS and FNYEAQ. CDR3 nucleotides: TGTGCCAGCAGCTTAGAGACTAGCGAGGGCTCCTACGAGCAGTACTTC. Translating it yields CASSLETSEGSYEQYF. Complete variable domain (other parts from reference TRBV7-6 and TRBJ2-7): GAGVSQSPRYKVTKRGQDVALRCDPISGHVSLYWYRQALGQGPEFLTYFNYEAQQDKSGLPNDRFSAERPEGSISTLTIQRTEQRDSAMYRCASSLETSEGSYEQYFGPGTRLTVT.

This clone was counted a single time. The chain joins TRBV5-4 to TRBJ2-5; 7 nucleotides line up with TRBD1. CDR3 length: 13 amino acids. From germline, CDR1 is SGHNT and CDR2 YYREEE (reference sequence). V was pared by 3 bases and J by 5 bases, with 4 bases of the junction left unmatched. DNA for the CDR3: TGTGCCAGCAGCTACAGGGGTGGGGAGACCCAGTACTTC. It yields the protein CASSYRGGETQYF.

V gene TRBV6-6 combines with J gene TRBJ2-1; unclear D gene. The CDR3 extends over 13 amino acids. Germline assignment: CDR1 MNHNY and CDR2 SVGAGI (reference sequence). V lost 5 bases and J lost 4, with 9 bases in between. CDR3 residues: CASSILTYNEQFF. The DNA of the CDR3 is TGTGCCAGCAGTATACTTACTTACAATGAGCAGTTCTTC.

Only a few counts were recorded for this clone. The genes are TRBV6-5 and TRBJ1-5, with a tentative D call TRBD1 (6 bases). From germline, CDR1 is MNHEY and CDR2 SVGAGI. This CDR3 contains 15 residues. The ends were cut back, 6 bases at V and 0 bases at J, with 12 bases in the middle. The DNA for the CDR3 is TGTGCCAGCAGACCATCAGGGGATAGCAATCAGCCCCAGCATTTT. Its translation: CASRPSGDSNQPQHF.

The chain combines TRBV6-5 with TRBJ1-1; D may be TRBD1 (5 bases). CDR3 length: 14 amino acids. Deletions cut 5 bases from V and 6 bases from J, with 16 bases between. Germline loops: CDR1 MNHEY, CDR2 SVGAGI. CDR3 region: CASSDTREGAEAFF. In nucleotides, the CDR3 is TGTGCCAGCAGTGACACCAGGGAAGGCGCTGAAGCTTTCTTT.

The V call is TRBV6-1, the J call TRBJ1-6; D unresolved. V was clipped by 1 base and J by 4 bases, with 8 bases between them. This CDR3 contains 15 residues. Germline CDR1 and CDR2: MNHNS and SASEGT. In nucleotides, the CDR3 is TGTGCCAGCAGTGAAGTGCGGGGTTATAATTCACCCCTCCACTTT. Amino acid sequence: CASSEVRGYNSPLHF.

This rearrangement joins TRBV6-5 to TRBJ1-4, with D unclear. This CDR3 region has 12 residues. V was pared by 5 bases and J by 2 bases, with 3 bases between. Germline lookup yields CDR1 MNHEY and CDR2 SVGAGI. Here the CDR3 reads CASSRTNEKLFF. The DNA for the CDR3 is TGTGCCAGCAGTCGGACTAATGAAAAACTGTTTTTT.

This clone has only a few counts. The rearrangement joins TRBV2 to TRBJ1-2, with 8 bases identical to TRBD1. The length of the CDR3 is 12 residues. Germline V gene lookup returns CDR1 SNHLY and CDR2 FYNNEI. The ends lost 6 bases at V and 7 bases at J; junction bases unmatched: 4. This CDR3 reads CASRTGAGGYTF. The CDR3, as DNA: TGTGCCAGCAGGACAGGGGCGGGTGGCTACACCTTC.

The chain joins TRBV7-9 to TRBJ2-2, with D possibly matching TRBD2 (6 bases). With 5 bases removed from V and 3 bases from J, the gap between germline ends came to 10 bases. This CDR3 is 14 amino acids long. The V gene's germline CDR1 is SEHNR and CDR2 FQNEAQ (reference sequence). CDR3 sequence (DNA): TGTGCCAGCAGCACTAGCAGTGACACCGGGGAGCTGTTTTTT. It is translated as CASSTSSDTGELFF.

The J gene is TRBJ2-7, the V gene TRBV5-1; 7 bases are shared with TRBD2. J gave up 4 bases and V 6 bases, and 10 bases lay outside the gene matches. The CDR3 loop spans 14 amino acids. Germline values: CDR1 SGHRS, CDR2 YFSETQ. CDR3 nucleotides: TGCGCCAGCACCCGGAGCGGGGTTGGTTACGAGCAGTACTTC. Translation gives CASTRSGVGYEQYF.

The CDR3 is CASSSSPGRGLANLDTQYF. Here the CDR3 DNA reads TGTGCCAGCAGCTCTTCCCCGGGTAGGGGACTAGCCAACTTGGATACGCAGTATTTT. This chain connects TRBV5-4 to TRBJ2-3; TRBD2 matches at 9 bases. With 3 bases clipped from V and 6 bases from J, the junction kept 20 bases outside the gene matches. In germline, CDR1 is SGHNT, CDR2 YYREEE (reference sequence). The CDR3 contains 19 residues.

Comments on this clone: The junction does not match germline at one end; this may be a read error. V gene TRBV28 combines with J gene TRBJ2-2, with 7 positions matching TRBD2. Germline V gives CDR1 MDHEN, CDR2 SYDVKM. This CDR3 has 14 residues. CDR3 DNA sequence: TGTGCCAGCAAGAACGGGGGGAACGCCGGGGAGCTGTTTTTT. Translation gives CASKNGGNAGELFF.